This T cell receptor beta chain was profiled in a study of shared clonotypes between healthy human individuals. Study context: Contributing individuals were a couple of females and three males aged 18 to 49. Findings of the study overall: Relative to memory subsets, naive subsets generally showed larger estimated richness.

Assay: immunoSEQ multiplex PCR; the TCRdb copy retains only in-frame clones and omits some. This sample carries about 2.4 million clones, under 95% of them seen once, and the ten largest clones take 0.35% to 0.45%. Researchers partitioned CD4+ cells into CD45RA+ naive and CD45RA-negative memory subsets. Comment on this clone: What it binds is not known. Other nucleotide sequences from this sample produce the same CDR3.

CDR1 is SGHNT, CDR2 YYREEE, per germline (reference sequence). The CDR3 length is 12 residues. V was cut by 3 bases and J by 7 bases, with 8 bases left in between. Specimen: naive CD4+ T cells from PBMCs. The subset: CD45RA+ positively selected. The chain couples TRBV5-4 to TRBJ2-1; D remains ambiguous. The TCR was taken from a man aged 18 to 35 in good health. Some clones in this sample may be carry-over from other donors' samples. CDR3 sequence: CASSSPTNEQFF. CDR3 nucleotides: TGTGCCAGCAGCTCACCAACTAATGAGCAGTTCTTC.